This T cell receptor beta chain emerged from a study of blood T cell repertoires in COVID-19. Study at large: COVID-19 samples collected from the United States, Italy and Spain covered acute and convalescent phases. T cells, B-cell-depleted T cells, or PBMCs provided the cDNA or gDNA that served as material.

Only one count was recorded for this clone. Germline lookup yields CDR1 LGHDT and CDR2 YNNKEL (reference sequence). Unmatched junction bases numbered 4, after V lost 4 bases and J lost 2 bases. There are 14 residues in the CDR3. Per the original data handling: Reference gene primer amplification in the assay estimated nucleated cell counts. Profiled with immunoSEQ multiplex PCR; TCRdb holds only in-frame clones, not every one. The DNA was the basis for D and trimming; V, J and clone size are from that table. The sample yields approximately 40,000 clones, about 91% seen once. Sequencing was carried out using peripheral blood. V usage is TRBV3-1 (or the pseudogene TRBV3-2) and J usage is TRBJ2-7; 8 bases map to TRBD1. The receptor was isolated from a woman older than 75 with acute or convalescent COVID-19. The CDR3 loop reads CASSRTTGAYEQYF. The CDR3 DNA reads TGTGCCAGCAGCCGGACGACAGGGGCCTACGAGCAGTACTTC.